This TCR beta chain was observed in a study of cytomegalovirus exposure and HLA in healthy donors. From germline, CDR1 is KGHSH and CDR2 LQKENI. The CDR3 is 16 residues long. With V trimmed by 3 bases and J by 7 bases, 9 bases remained unmatched. The method was immunoSEQ multiplex PCR; TCRdb's version includes in-frame clones alone and lacks a portion of them. The sample has some 140,000 clones, around 84% seen once; the top ten hold approximately 2%. J is TRBJ1-1 and V is TRBV18, with 12 positions matching TRBD1. The sample consisted of PBMCs. The receptor comes from a human donor in good health. The CDR3 sequence is CASSPGQGALAGEAFF. CDR3 in DNA: TGTGCCAGCTCACCGGGACAGGGGGCCTTAGCTGGTGAAGCTTTCTTT.